Listed below are T cell receptor beta chains from one sample, sequenced in a study of blood T cell repertoires in COVID-19. Sequencing used immunoSEQ multiplex PCR; TCRdb keeps in-frame clones, though not all of them. This table holds around 100,000 clones, around four fifths found once. Source material: peripheral blood. The receptors derive from a man in his sixties or seventies with active or convalescent COVID-19. Both conserved end residues are part of each CDR3. A D gene is named only where the DNA matches it firmly. Where a row states a size, it is once, few, many or the class of an expanded clone; other rows omit it.

V,J,size,D,CDR3,DNA
TRBV29-1,TRBJ1-1,NA,NA,CSVGLGMNTEAFF,TGCAGCGTAGGACTGGGAATGAACACTGAAGCTTTCTTT
TRBV10-3,TRBJ2-2,NA,TRBD2,CAISEGTSGTGELFF,TGTGCCATCAGTGAAGGGACTAGCGGGACCGGGGAGCTGTTTTTT
TRBV2,TRBJ2-2,NA,TRBD1,CASTRDSYTGELFF,TGTGCCAGCACCCGGGACAGCTACACCGGGGAGCTGTTTTTT
TRBV19,TRBJ2-5,NA,TRBD1,CASSADRIKTQYF,TGTGCCAGTAGTGCGGACAGGATTAAGACCCAGTACTTC
TRBV6-2/TRBV6-3,TRBJ1-5,few,TRBD1,CASSPGQGINQPQHF,TGTGCCAGCAGCCCGGGACAGGGGATCAATCAGCCCCAGCATTTT
TRBV6-2/TRBV6-3,TRBJ1-4,NA,NA,CASSLQGFNEKLFF,TGTGCCAGCAGTCTTCAGGGTTTTAATGAAAAACTGTTTTTT
TRBV12-3/TRBV12-4,TRBJ1-2,NA,TRBD1,CASSPTGGYGYTF,TGTGCCAGCAGCCCGACAGGGGGCTATGGCTACACCTTC
TRBV27,TRBJ2-3,NA,NA,CASSEAGLGDTQYF,TGTGCCAGCAGTGAGGCGGGGCTAGGGGATACGCAGTATTTT
TRBV7-2,TRBJ1-1,NA,NA,CASSPFMNTEAFF,TGTGCCAGCAGCCCATTCATGAACACTGAAGCTTTCTTT
TRBV24-1,TRBJ2-5,NA,TRBD1,CATSGLQGEETQYF,TGTGCCACCAGTGGTCTACAGGGGGAAGAGACCCAGTACTTC
TRBV18,TRBJ1-1,few,NA,CASSPRGYTEAFF,TGTGCCAGCTCACCCCGCGGGTACACTGAAGCTTTCTTT
TRBV5-6,TRBJ2-2,NA,TRBD1,CASSLTGGARTGELFF,TGTGCCAGCAGCTTGACAGGGGGCGCGAGAACCGGGGAGCTGTTTTTT
TRBV29-1,TRBJ1-3,few,NA,CSVRTDGNTIYF,TGCAGCGTTAGGACAGACGGAAACACCATATATTTT
TRBV19,TRBJ1-1,NA,TRBD1,CASRRVGQDTEAFF,TGTGCCAGTAGGAGGGTTGGACAGGACACTGAAGCTTTCTTT
TRBV7-2,TRBJ1-6,NA,TRBD1,CASSFRQGNSPLHF,TGTGCCAGCAGCTTTAGACAGGGTAATTCACCCCTCCACTTT
TRBV30,TRBJ2-1,NA,NA,CAWAHWGGASKNEQFF,TGTGCCTGGGCCCATTGGGGGGGGGCCAGTAAAAATGAGCAGTTCTTC
TRBV5-1,TRBJ2-7,once,NA,CASRLGAGSYEQYF,TGCGCCAGCCGTCTTGGGGCAGGGTCCTACGAGCAGTACTTC
TRBV19,TRBJ1-1,NA,NA,CASNTPNTGTRNGAFF,TGTGCCAGTAACACACCCAACACAGGGACCCGTAACGGAGCTTTCTTT
TRBV10-3,TRBJ2-3,NA,TRBD2,CAISPYLAGGPTDTQYF,TGTGCCATCAGTCCATACTTAGCGGGGGGACCCACAGATACGCAGTATTTT
TRBV3-1/TRBV3-2,TRBJ2-3,many,NA,CASSQDGTSDTQYF,TGTGCCAGCAGCCAAGACGGGACATCAGATACGCAGTATTTT
TRBV18,TRBJ1-4,NA,NA,CASSPPDRTNEKLFF,TGTGCCAGCTCACCACCGGACAGAACGAATGAAAAACTGTTTTTT
TRBV28,TRBJ2-6,NA,NA,CASRNSSGANVLTF,TGTGCCAGCAGGAACAGCTCTGGGGCCAACGTCCTGACTTTC
TRBV9,TRBJ1-3,NA,NA,CASSVGNSFGNTIYF,TGTGCCAGCAGCGTAGGTAACTCTTTCGGGAACACCATATATTTT
TRBV7-2,TRBJ2-2,NA,TRBD2,CASSGGGITGELFF,TGTGCCAGCAGCGGGGGGGGAATCACCGGGGAGCTGTTTTTT
TRBV29-1,TRBJ2-1,many,NA,CSVVQGYNEQFF,TGCAGCGTTGTCCAGGGCTACAATGAGCAGTTCTTC
TRBV7-9,TRBJ2-5,once,TRBD2,CASSSGLAGIPEETQYF,TGTGCCAGCAGCTCTGGACTAGCGGGGATACCCGAGGAGACCCAGTACTTC
TRBV19,TRBJ2-7,NA,NA,CASSIGSGRYYEQYF,TGTGCCAGTAGTATTGGGAGCGGGCGTTACTACGAGCAGTACTTC
TRBV18,TRBJ2-7,NA,TRBD2,CASSKLAGSYEQYF,TGTGCCAGCTCAAAATTAGCGGGCTCCTACGAGCAGTACTTC
TRBV5-1,TRBJ1-2,NA,NA,CASRVEPSANYGYTF,TGCGCCAGCAGGGTGGAGCCGAGTGCTAACTATGGCTACACCTTC
TRBV10-3,TRBJ2-2,NA,NA,CAISESTGRQGAVTGELFF,TGTGCCATCAGTGAGTCGACGGGGAGGCAGGGAGCTGTCACCGGGGAGCTGTTTTTT
TRBV7-2,TRBJ2-4,once,TRBD2,CASSPWLAGDNIQYF,TGTGCCAGCTCCCCTTGGCTAGCGGGAGATAACATTCAGTACTTC
TRBV5-1,TRBJ1-2,NA,TRBD1,CASSWDRGYGYTF,TGCGCCAGCAGCTGGGACAGGGGTTATGGCTACACCTTC
TRBV7-2,TRBJ1-4,few,TRBD1,CASSQHQTGANEKLFF,TGTGCCAGCAGCCAACACCAGACAGGGGCTAATGAAAAACTGTTTTTT
TRBV19,TRBJ2-1,NA,TRBD2,CASSRDRAGRSNNEQFF,TGTGCCAGTAGTAGGGATAGAGCGGGGAGGTCTAACAATGAGCAGTTCTTC
TRBV30,TRBJ1-6,NA,TRBD1,CAWSVQGQPSWRISPLHF,TGTGCCTGGAGTGTACAGGGACAGCCATCGTGGAGAATTTCACCCCTCCACTTT
TRBV10-3,TRBJ1-4,NA,NA,CAARDTDEKLFF,TGTGCCGCCCGGGACACCGATGAAAAACTGTTTTTT
TRBV19,TRBJ1-2,once,TRBD1,CASSVQGQGVDYGYTF,TGTGCCAGTAGTGTACAGGGACAGGGGGTGGACTATGGCTACACCTTC
TRBV6-2/TRBV6-3,TRBJ1-2,NA,TRBD1,CASSYPTGDYGYTF,TGTGCCAGCAGTTACCCGACAGGGGACTATGGCTACACCTTC
TRBV2,TRBJ1-5,NA,TRBD1,CASTPERGLDQPQHF,TGTGCCAGCACCCCAGAGAGGGGGCTGGATCAGCCCCAGCATTTT
TRBV6-5,TRBJ2-7,NA,NA,CASSNRDIRDEQYF,TGTGCCAGCAGTAACCGGGACATTCGGGACGAGCAGTACTTC
TRBV7-2,TRBJ1-1,NA,TRBD1,CASSFQDRGTEAFF,TGTGCCAGCAGCTTTCAGGACAGGGGAACTGAAGCTTTCTTT
TRBV11-1,TRBJ1-5,NA,NA,CASSSGRNRPQHF,TGTGCCAGCAGCTCAGGGAGGAATCGGCCCCAGCATTTT
TRBV20-1,TRBJ2-5,NA,TRBD2,CSASSGTSGRTQETQYF,TGCAGTGCTAGTTCCGGGACTAGCGGGAGGACCCAAGAGACCCAGTACTTC
TRBV19,TRBJ2-5,NA,TRBD2,CASSPGLAGGHQETQYF,TGTGCCAGTAGCCCCGGACTAGCGGGGGGCCATCAAGAGACCCAGTACTTC